This is a list of T cell receptor beta chains from one sample in a study of response to subunit inactivated influenza vaccine. TCRdb passed the RT-PCR reads through MiXCR, listing each CDR3 protein once. There are some 570,000 distinct CDR3 sequences in the sample; approximately 11% occur only once, and approximately 10% lies in the top ten. These same data were also listed under a study on T cells expressing NK-cell markers.

The specimen was PBMCs from blood, collected on the day of vaccination. The receptor set was obtained from a man aged 50 or older who received an inactivated influenza vaccine. The CDR3 runs from the conserved cysteine through the conserved F or W. The order of the fields is CDR3 protein, CDR3 DNA, D gene, J gene, V gene, clone size. The D gene is left open where the match is weak. Clone size is stated in some rows and not others, as once, few, many or a class when expanded.

CASSGRTGGIDEQFF | TGTGCCAGCAGCGGGAGGACAGGGGGCATCGACGAGCAGTTCTTC | TRBD1 | TRBJ2-1 | TRBV7-2 | -
CSVEGASDSGVTQYF | TGCAGCGTTGAGGGGGCTAGTGATTCGGGGGTGACCCAGTACTTC | - | TRBJ2-5 | TRBV29-1 | once
CASSLEAVSYEQYF | TGTGCCAGCAGTTTAGAAGCGGTCTCCTACGAGCAGTACTTC | - | TRBJ2-7 | TRBV12-3/TRBV12-4 | -
CASSYGLTTIAKNIQYF | TGTGCCAGCAGCTACGGACTGACTACCATAGCCAAAAACATTCAGTACTTC | - | TRBJ2-4 | TRBV5-5 | -
CASSSGTVGNEQFF | TGTGCCAGCAGCTCCGGGACAGTTGGGAATGAGCAGTTCTTC | TRBD1 | TRBJ2-1 | TRBV11-2 | -
CASSFTSSTDTQYF | TGCGCCAGCAGCTTTACATCTAGCACAGATACGCAGTATTTT | - | TRBJ2-3 | TRBV5-1 | few
CASSLSDGGEETQYF | TGTGCCAGCAGCCTTAGCGACGGGGGTGAAGAGACCCAGTACTTC | - | TRBJ2-5 | TRBV11-2 | -
CAISGLVPETQYF | TGTGCCATCAGTGGGCTAGTTCCAGAGACCCAGTACTTC | - | TRBJ2-5 | TRBV10-3 | few
CASSYGLSTGELFF | TGTGCCAGCAGTTACGGACTGTCCACCGGGGAGCTGTTTTTT | - | TRBJ2-2 | TRBV6-5 | many
CSARGDRVVSPLHF | TGCAGTGCTAGAGGTGACAGGGTAGTTTCACCCCTCCACTTT | TRBD1 | TRBJ1-6 | TRBV20-1 | many
CSVSNLADTQYF | TGCAGCGTTTCGAACCTGGCGGATACGCAGTATTTT | - | TRBJ2-3 | TRBV29-1 | many
CASSSKYAGNTIYF | TGTGCCAGCAGCTCCAAGTACGCGGGAAACACCATATATTTT | - | TRBJ1-3 | TRBV11-2 | few